This T cell receptor (beta chain) is drawn from a study of blood T cell repertoires in COVID-19. The wider study: In each case, the material was cDNA or gDNA derived from T cells, B-cell-depleted T cells, or PBMCs.

This clone was observed once. Germline CDR1 and CDR2: KGHDR and SFDVKD. Trimming removed 6 bases at V and 8 bases at J, with 9 bases between. This CDR3 has 11 residues. Here immunoSEQ multiplex PCR was the method, and the copy in TCRdb shows in-frame clones only, minus some. Among around 250,000 clones listed, about nine tenths were seen once. Sequenced input: PBMCs or T cells enriched from blood (not recorded which). This receptor was taken from a human donor in a cohort exposed to, infected with or recovered from COVID-19 (not recorded which). The donor label of this sample is uncertain. V gene TRBV24-1 combines with J gene TRBJ1-1; a weak D match, TRBD1 (6 bases). Here the CDR3 DNA reads TGTGCCACCAGTTGGCAGGGGGAAGCTTTCTTT. As protein: CATSWQGEAFF.